This TCR beta chain came from a study of T cell responses to AZD1222 COVID-19 vaccine. Overall study results and limits: Clonal diversity was possibly underestimated, and white British individuals and females predominated among donors. In the spike-specific TCR repertoire, nearly half reportedly target unmutated variant regions. Repertoire samples came only from after the peak T cell response. CD4 TCRs covered the whole spike, strongest at regions 160-218 and 743-854.

A word on this clone: Its antigen is undetermined.

Only in-frame clones appear in the TCRdb table, and some are missing; sequencing was by immunoSEQ multiplex PCR. The table records around 89,000 clones, just over 85% of them present only once. This CDR3 comprises 18 residues. The V gene's germline CDR1 is MGHDK and CDR2 SYGVNS. V shed 3 bases, J shed 2 bases, and the junction held 13 bases outside the gene matches. The gene calls are TRBV25-1 and TRBJ1-3, with TRBD1 matching 7 bases. Here the sequenced sample was peripheral blood, taken on day 0 of AZD1222 vaccination. The sequence came from an adult in good health. Here the CDR3 reads CASSDRRHYRGTGNTIYF. In DNA, the CDR3 is TGTGCCAGCAGTGACCGGAGACATTACAGGGGCACTGGAAACACCATATATTTT.